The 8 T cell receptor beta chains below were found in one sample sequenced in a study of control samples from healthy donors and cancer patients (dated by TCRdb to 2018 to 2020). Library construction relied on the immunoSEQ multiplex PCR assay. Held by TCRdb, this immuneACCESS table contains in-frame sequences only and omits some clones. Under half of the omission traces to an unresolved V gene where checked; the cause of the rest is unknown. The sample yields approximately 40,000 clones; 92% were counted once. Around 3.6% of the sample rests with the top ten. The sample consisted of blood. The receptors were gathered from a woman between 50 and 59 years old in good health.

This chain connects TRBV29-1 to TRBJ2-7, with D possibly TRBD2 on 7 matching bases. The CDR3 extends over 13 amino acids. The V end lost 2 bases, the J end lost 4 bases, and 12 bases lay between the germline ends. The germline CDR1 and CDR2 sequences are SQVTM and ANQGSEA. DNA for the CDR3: TGCAGCGTTGAATCGGGGGGCGGGTACGAGCAGTACTTC. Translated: CSVESGGGYEQYF.

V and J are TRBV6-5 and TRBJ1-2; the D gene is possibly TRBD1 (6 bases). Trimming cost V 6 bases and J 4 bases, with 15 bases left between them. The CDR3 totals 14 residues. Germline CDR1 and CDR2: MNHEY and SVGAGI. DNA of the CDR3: TGTGCCAGCAGGACTCAACAGGGATCCTATGGCTACACCTTC. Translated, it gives CASRTQQGSYGYTF.

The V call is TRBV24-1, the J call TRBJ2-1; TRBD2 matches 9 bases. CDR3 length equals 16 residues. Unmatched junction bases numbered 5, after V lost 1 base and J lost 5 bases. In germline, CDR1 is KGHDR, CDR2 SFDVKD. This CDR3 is CATSDFVAGANNEQFF. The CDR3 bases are TGTGCCACCAGTGATTTCGTAGCGGGGGCCAACAATGAGCAGTTCTTC.

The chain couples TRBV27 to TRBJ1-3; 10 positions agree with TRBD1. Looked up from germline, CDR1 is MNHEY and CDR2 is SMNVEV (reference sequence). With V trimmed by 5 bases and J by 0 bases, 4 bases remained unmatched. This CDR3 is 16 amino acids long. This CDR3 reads CASSRQGANSGNTIYF. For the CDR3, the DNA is TGTGCCAGCAGTCGACAGGGGGCGAACTCTGGAAACACCATATATTTT.

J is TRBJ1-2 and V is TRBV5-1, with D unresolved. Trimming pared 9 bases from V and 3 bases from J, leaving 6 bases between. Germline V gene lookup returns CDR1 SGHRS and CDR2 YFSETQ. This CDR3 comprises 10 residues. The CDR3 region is CAILHYGYTF. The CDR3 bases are TGCGCCATCCTACACTATGGCTACACCTTC.

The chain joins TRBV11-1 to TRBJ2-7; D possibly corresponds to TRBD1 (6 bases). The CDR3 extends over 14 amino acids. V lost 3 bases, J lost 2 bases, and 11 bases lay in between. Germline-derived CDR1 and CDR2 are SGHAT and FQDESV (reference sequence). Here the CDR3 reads CASSFQGSPYEQYF. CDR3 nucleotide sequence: TGTGCCAGCAGCTTCCAGGGGAGCCCCTACGAGCAGTACTTC.

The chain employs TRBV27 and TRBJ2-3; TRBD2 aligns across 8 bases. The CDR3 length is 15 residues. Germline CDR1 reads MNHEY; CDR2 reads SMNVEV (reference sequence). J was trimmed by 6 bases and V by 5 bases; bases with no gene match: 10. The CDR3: CASSKPGLVMDTQYF. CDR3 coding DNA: TGTGCCAGCAGTAAACCGGGACTAGTTATGGATACGCAGTATTTT.

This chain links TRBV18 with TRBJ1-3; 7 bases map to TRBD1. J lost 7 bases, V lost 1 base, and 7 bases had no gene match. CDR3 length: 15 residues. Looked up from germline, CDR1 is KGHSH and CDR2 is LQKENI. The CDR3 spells CASSPQDRVYNTIYF. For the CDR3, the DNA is TGTGCCAGCTCACCACAAGACAGGGTGTACAACACCATATATTTT.